Listed here are 10 T cell receptor beta chains from one sample, sequenced in a study of T cells in Graves' hyperthyroidism and ophthalmopathy (dated by TCRdb to between 2019 and 2020). To prepare the library, multiplex PCR was applied. For sequencing, an Illumina HiSeq 2000 was employed. Amplification of TCR beta CDR3 regions was carried out from RNA transcripts. A first-round RT-PCR of the TCR CDR3 used the HTBI primer set with the Qiagen OneStep RT-PCR kit. TCRdb cleaned the public reads at Q25 with fastp, built clones with MiXCR and kept in-frame beta chains. Entries are consolidated by CDR3 protein sequence, retaining the most common genes and DNA. This sample has approximately 210,000 distinct CDR3 sequences in its table, and approximately 17% of those were observed once. 50% of the sample comes from the top ten. Sequencing was done on a sample of blood. Every receptor here comes from a man in his forties or fifties with Graves' hyperthyroidism.

Comment on this clonotype: This may be a read error: a much more frequent sequence differs by one nucleotide. This rearrangement joins TRBV25-1 to TRBJ2-1; D remains ambiguous. The CDR3 sequence is 13 residues long. V lost 4 bases to trimming and J lost 10 bases, with 14 bases between them. Germline V gene data show CDR1 as MGHDK and CDR2 as SYGVNS. The CDR3 DNA reads as TGTGCCAGCAGTGCCCCCCTACGACACGAGCAGTTCTTC. This codes for CASSAPLRHEQFF.

The V and J genes are TRBV6-1 and TRBJ1-4; the match to TRBD1 covers 9 bases. J lost 8 bases, V lost 0 bases, and 4 bases had no gene match. The CDR3 loop spans 15 amino acids. Germline values: CDR1 MNHNS, CDR2 SASEGT. In DNA, the CDR3 is TGTGCCAGCAGTGAAGCGGGGACAGGGCAGGAAAAACTGTTTTTT. Its translation is CASSEAGTGQEKLFF.

In this sample, this clonotype turned up a few times. V gene TRBV5-1 combines with J gene TRBJ1-2, with D unresolved. Per the germline V gene, CDR1 is SGHRS and CDR2 is YFSETQ. Trimming stripped 4 bases from V and 0 bases from J, with 16 bases between. The CDR3 has 16 amino acids. CDR3: CASSHGSAAANYGYTF. CDR3 coding DNA: TGCGCCAGCAGCCATGGGAGCGCCGCAGCTAACTATGGCTACACCTTC.

This clonotype was counted between two and nine times. The rearrangement links TRBV10-1 to TRBJ2-2, with 8 bases that match TRBD2. Germline V CDR1 and CDR2: WNHNN, SYGVQD (reference sequence). Trimming removed 3 bases from V and 4 bases from J; junction bases left unmatched: 7. This CDR3 is built from 16 residues. This CDR3 reads CASSEGAGVATGELFF. CDR3 DNA: TGCGCCAGCAGTGAAGGAGCGGGAGTTGCCACCGGGGAGCTGTTTTTT.

This clonotype was detected ten times or more. V is TRBV20-1 and J is TRBJ2-5; TRBD2 is a possible D gene (7 bases). The CDR3 is 14 residues long. The V end was cut by 6 bases, the J end by 1 base, with 15 bases between. Germline CDR1 DFQATT, CDR2 SNEGSKA (reference sequence). This chain's CDR3 is CSAPGGLSQETQYF. CDR3 sequence (DNA): TGCAGTGCCCCGGGGGGCCTCTCCCAAGAGACCCAGTACTTC.

This chain connects TRBV20-1 to TRBJ1-5; the match to TRBD1 covers 9 bases. The CDR3 totals 15 residues. Germline CDR1 DFQATT, CDR2 SNEGSKA (reference sequence). V dropped 5 bases and J dropped 5; count of bases not matched to a gene: 10. This CDR3 reads CSAGPLGQGDQPQHF. CDR3 coding DNA: TGCAGTGCTGGCCCCTTGGGACAGGGTGATCAGCCCCAGCATTTT.

This clonotype was counted ten times or more. The chain is built from TRBV10-3 and TRBJ1-1; 7 bases are a match to TRBD1. CDR3 length: 14 residues. V dropped 4 bases and J dropped 3; count of bases not matched to a gene: 5. Germline assignment: CDR1 ENHRY and CDR2 SYGVKD. The CDR3: CAISGNRGHTEAFF. The CDR3 nucleotides are TGTGCCATCAGTGGTAACAGGGGACACACTGAAGCTTTCTTT.

In the case of this clonotype: A junction end diverges from the germline sequence, so it may reflect a read error. The genes are TRBV19 and TRBJ1-2; 7 bases line up with TRBD1. CDR1 LNHDA and CDR2 SQIVND come from the germline V gene (reference sequence). The CDR3 is made up of 16 amino acids. The CDR3 nucleotides are TGTGCCTGTAGTTTAACACGGACAGGAACGAGAGGGGGCTACACCTTC. This codes for CACSLTRTGTRGGYTF. Full variable domain (remainder filled in from reference TRBV19 and TRBJ1-2): DGGITQSPKYLFRKEGQNVTLSCEQNLNHDAMYWYRQDPGQGLRLIYYSQIVNDFQKGDIAEGYSVSREKKESFPLTVTSAQKNPTAFYLCACSLTRTGTRGGYTFGSGTRLTVV.

The chain carries TRBV5-8 and TRBJ1-5; TRBD1 is a possible D gene (6 bases). Deletions cut 1 base from V and 3 bases from J, with 8 bases between. The CDR3 contains 14 residues. The germline V gene encodes CDR1 SGHTS and CDR2 YDEGEE. CDR3 region: CASSLWDTNQPQHF. The CDR3 nucleotides are TGTGCCAGCAGCTTGTGGGACACCAATCAGCCCCAGCATTTT.

The chain is built from TRBV6-2 or TRBV6-3 and TRBJ1-1, with 9 nucleotides matching TRBD1. Trimming took 6 bases from V and 4 from J; bases not matched to a gene: 9. Germline V gene sequence: CDR1 MNHEY, CDR2 SVGEGT. The CDR3 totals 15 residues. The DNA of the CDR3 is TGTGCCAGCAGATGGGGACAGGGATCTGCCACTGAAGCTTTCTTT. Its translation: CASRWGQGSATEAFF.